This T cell receptor (beta chain) was observed in a study of blood T cell repertoires in COVID-19. Study-wide context: Researchers got acute and convalescent COVID-19 samples from the United States, Italy and Spain. The analysed material was cDNA or gDNA that came from T cells, B-cell-depleted T cells, or PBMCs.

Germline values: CDR1 SNHLY, CDR2 FYNNEI. The CDR3 is 14 amino acids. TCRdb's copy holds only in-frame clones and misses some; the assay was immunoSEQ multiplex PCR. Among 350,000 to 550,000 clones listed, roughly nine tenths were seen once. Those enrolled, adults aged 18 to 89 years, came from about two dozen US areas. With regard to this clone: At one boundary the junction diverges from the germline segment, which might be a read error. Other DNA sequences in this sample translate to the same CDR3.

The chain has TRBV2 and TRBJ1-1; the D is unclear. The sequencing sample was made of PBMCs or T cells enriched from blood (not recorded which). This TCR came from a man aged 25 to 45 who had recovered from COVID-19. The CDR3 protein is CASSENGPDTEAFF. DNA for the CDR3: TGTGCTAGCAGTGAAAATGGCCCTGACACTGAAGCTTTCTTT.